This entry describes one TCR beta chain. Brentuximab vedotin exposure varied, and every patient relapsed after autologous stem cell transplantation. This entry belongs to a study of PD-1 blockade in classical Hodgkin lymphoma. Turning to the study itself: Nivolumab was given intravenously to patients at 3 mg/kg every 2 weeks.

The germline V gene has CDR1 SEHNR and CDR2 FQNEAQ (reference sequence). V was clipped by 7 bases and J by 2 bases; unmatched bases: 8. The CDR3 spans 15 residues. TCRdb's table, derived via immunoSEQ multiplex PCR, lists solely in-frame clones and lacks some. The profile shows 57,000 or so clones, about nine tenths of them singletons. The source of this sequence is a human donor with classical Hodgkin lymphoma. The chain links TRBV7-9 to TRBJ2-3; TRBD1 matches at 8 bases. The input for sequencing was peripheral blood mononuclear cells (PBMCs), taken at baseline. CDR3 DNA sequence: TGTGCCAGCACTCTGGACAGGGTATACACAGATACGCAGTATTTT. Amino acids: CASTLDRVYTDTQYF.